The source of this T cell receptor beta chain is a study of regulatory T cells in long-lasting Graves disease (dated by TCRdb to about 2021). For the study in its entirety: In the newly diagnosed Graves' disease group, patients had been taking antithyroid drugs for less than 3 months. A total of roughly 35 samples underwent TCR sequencing: around 13 from persistent and roughly 20 from newly diagnosed Graves' disease patients. Patients with persistent Graves' disease were compared with patients with newly diagnosed Graves' disease using TCR sequencing and RNA sequencing of peripheral blood. The study was conducted in China and was registered as a clinical trial.

The library was prepared using multiplex PCR. Sequencing relied on an Illumina HiSeq 4000. TCR beta libraries were built with iRepertoire HTBI primers and Arm-PCR amplification of CDR3 regions. Before sequencing, the PCR products went through gel purification. The study's own analysis went as follows. Gene usage analysis of CDR3 amino acid clonotypes relied on the roughly 67 TRBV and 15 or so TRBJ segments identified across samples. COPE and FqMerger were used to merge the filtered high-quality paired reads into contigs. BLAST was used to align contigs to the IMGT TRBV, TRBD and TRBJ reference genes, and CDR3 was defined following IMGT. Clonotypes above 0.1% frequency were classified as highly expanded clones. Shannon entropy was used to measure repertoire diversity, and the Gini coefficient was used to measure V-J evenness. Clonotypes shared by more than one individual were considered public. TCRdb cleaned the public reads at Q25 with fastp, built clones with MiXCR and kept in-frame beta chains. A single entry per CDR3 protein holds the most common genes and DNA from its merged rows. These V and J calls originate from TCRdb's pipeline instead of the authors' own analysis. The sample records 200,000 to 250,000 distinct CDR3 sequences, roughly 19% of which are singletons. The ten biggest clones cover roughly 10% of the sample.

The cysteine opens and the phenylalanine closes a CDR3 of 14 amino acids. The only DNA kept is the CDR3, 42 bases in frame from the first base. The germline V gene (reference sequence) sets CDR1 to DFQATT and CDR2 to SNEGSKA. Trimming takes 1 base off V and 1 base off J; junction bases not matched to a gene: 3. This clonotype was seen at least ten times. What antigen it recognizes has not been identified. It has no much larger one-base neighbor in the sample; base qualities were not kept. The time point label corresponds to: newly diagnosed GD, antithyroid drugs for less than 3 months. For both TCR sequencing and RNA sequencing, RNA was extracted from PBMCs using TRIzol. Graves' disease was diagnosed according to American Thyroid Association guidelines. The patients came from an endocrinology department in Xi'an, China. From each patient, 7.5 to 9.5 milliliters of peripheral blood was collected into an EDTA anticoagulant tube. PBMCs were isolated by Ficoll Paque Plus density gradient separation without further T cell sorting. RNA quality was checked with an Agilent 2100 Bioanalyzer and agarose gel, and concentration with a NanoDrop 2000.

Study-wide conclusions, independent of this receptor: TRBV28, TRBJ1-2 and TRBJ2-5 were preferentially used in persistent disease, while TRBV20-1 and TRBJ2-1 were favored in newly diagnosed disease. A larger number of public clonotypes was shared among persistent patients (fewer than 3,000) than among newly diagnosed patients (over 850). Lower TCR Shannon entropy and fewer highly expanded clones were observed in persistent Graves' disease patients than in newly diagnosed patients, which suggested clonal expansion. The small sample size was acknowledged by the authors as a limitation that may reduce accuracy. The study examined only peripheral blood because the primary lesion, thyroid tissue, could not be accessed. Only the TCR beta chain was sequenced and analyzed.

This same sample was also part of a study on T cells in Graves' hyperthyroidism and ophthalmopathy. Drawing on the second study: Graves' hyperthyroidism was defined as stable when no progression to ophthalmopathy occurred over 18 months of follow-up. Hyperthyroidism patients were aged 18 to 65 years and newly diagnosed, with disease duration of less than 2 months. Patients with uncontrolled infections, other autoimmune diseases, pregnancy or lactation were excluded. Clinical symptoms, serum thyroxine and TRAb, thyroid ultrasound, and orbital computed tomography formed the basis for the diagnoses. A first-round RT-PCR of the TCR CDR3 used the HTBI primer set with the Qiagen OneStep RT-PCR kit. Blood samples also contained most of the expanded thyroid clonotypes (frequency above 0.001), which suggests that blood repertoires may reflect thyroid immune responses. Ophthalmopathy was separated from stable hyperthyroidism by a 13 V-J signature model, with 85% to 90% sensitivity and about 81% specificity obtained in cross-validation and 80%/75% obtained in testing. In validation, the model predicted progression to ophthalmopathy with approximately 71% sensitivity and 72% to 75% specificity, a median of around 6.6 months before onset. To identify distinguishing TCR V-J signatures, a discovery cohort of some 100 patients was used, comprising 43 with Graves' ophthalmopathy and around 60 with stable Graves' hyperthyroidism. An independent validation cohort of about 20 hyperthyroidism patients and approximately 16 patients who later progressed to ophthalmopathy tested prospective prediction of ophthalmopathy. For training and testing, the 100 or so patients in the discovery cohort were randomly divided in a 7:3 ratio. The study also compared thyroid tissue and blood T-cell repertoires from 5 to 7 Graves' hyperthyroidism patients. After blood sampling, hyperthyroidism patients were treated with methimazole at a starting dose of 30 mg daily, and ophthalmopathy patients were treated with high-dose intravenous methylprednisolone. The libraries were constructed in a second round of multiplex PCR and then size-selected and purified. The libraries were sequenced on an Illumina HiSeq2000 using paired-end 100 bp reads. Raw data were processed with SOAPnuke, discarding reads with adapters, uncalled bases, mean Phred below 15, or no exact constant-primer or identifier match. High-quality paired reads were merged with COPE v1.2.5, and unique nucleotide sequences were defined as clonotypes. MiTCR v1.1 was used to align clonotypes to the IMGT TRBV, TRBD and TRBJ reference segments. Only V-J combinations with frequency above 0.0001, covering 99% to 99.2% of repertoires, were analysed. A TCS score was defined as the ratio of F50 (clonal expansion) to E x V (chaos), with BLOSUM62-based TCRdist applied between CDR3 peptides within each V-J. Welch's t-statistics and random forest reduced several hundred V-J features to fewer than 15, which were used in a naive Bayes classifier (R e1071). No statistical method was used to fix the sample size in advance, and group allocation was not hidden from the investigators. The paper describes TCR Vbeta CDR3 sequencing of roughly 130 peripheral blood samples, made up of 40 to 45 ophthalmopathy patients, more than 70 hyperthyroidism patients and approximately 17 progressor patients.

The TCR was taken from a woman in her 30s with Graves disease. Donor details come from another sample of the same person, matched by shared clones. The sequencing here drew on peripheral blood mononuclear cells (PBMCs), taken at new diagnosis, from a patient treated with antithyroid drugs. This sequence uses TRBV20-1 and TRBJ2-7; TRBD1 fits 8 bases in the junction. The sequence in DNA is TGCAGTGCTAGAGGGCAGGGGGCTTCCTACGAGCAGTACTTC. This translates into CSARGQGASYEQYF.